What follows is one TCR beta chain and its context. This receptor's antigen is unknown. No much larger clone exists at a distance of one base, and base qualities are not known. The sample belongs to a study of memory CD4+ T cells and cytomegalovirus serostatus (dated by TCRdb to the late 2010s). Concerning the study at large: The cohort comprised 33 healthy Belgian adults, 9 CMV seropositive and 24 CMV seronegative. To replicate a published TCR-based CMV serostatus classifier, the researchers sequenced the CD4+ memory TCRbeta repertoires of a Belgian cohort whose cytomegalovirus serostatus was known. Broader findings and caveats from the paper: On the Belgian cohort, the classifier built on the original framework reached a median bootstrapped AUC of around 0.96, with a 95% CI of 0.76-1.00. For CMV serostatus prediction, a median bootstrapped AUC of about 0.94 was reached with the original framework, and a median bootstrapped AUC of approximately 0.9 was reached with a US-trained random forest. The results were interpreted as suggesting that the CMV-associated TCR signature is largely present in the CD4+ memory repertoire. Only CD4+CD45RO+ memory cells were sequenced, unlike the original study, which covered naive and memory CD4+ and CD8+ populations. Among the 150 to 200 previously reported CMV-associated TCRbeta sequences, some 67 showed up in the CD4+ memory repertoires, with each one found in between one and five individuals.

Single viable CD3+CD4+CD8-CD45RO+ cells were sorted as memory CD4+ T cells on a FACSAria II. To determine CMV serostatus, a Roche Elecsys assay was used that detects serum IgG against CMV pp150, pp28, p38 and p52. After thawing, total CD4+ T cells were enriched by positive selection with CD4 magnetic microbeads. The samples came from a different study that was designed specifically to examine the CD4+ T cell memory repertoire. Peripheral blood mononuclear cells were isolated and cryopreserved according to standard operating procedures, and serum was kept at -80 degrees C. Staining used CD3-PerCP (BW264/56), CD4-APC (RPA-T4), CD45RO-PE (UCHT1) and CD8-Pacific Orange (3B5) antibodies, with Sytox blue excluding non-viable cells. Genomic DNA was extracted from sorted cells with the Quick-DNA Microprep Kit. Amplification of TCRbeta DNA was done with the immunoSEQ hsTCRbeta kit, following the protocol from the manufacturer. An Illumina MiSeq instrument was used to sequence the TCRbeta libraries. As for the original processing: Once out-of-frame sequences had been removed, some 2 million distinct TCRbeta sequences were left, which works out to an average of roughly 70,000 per individual. Two values were used to score each individual: the count of under 200 previously reported CMV-associated TCRbeta sequences and the total count of productive distinct TCRbeta sequences. A beta-binomial model was reimplemented in Python, and scikit-learn random forests with default parameters were trained on US cohort data. Classifier performance on the Belgian cohort was summarized as median AUC with percentile confidence intervals over 10,000 bootstrap iterations. In its TCRdb copy, this immuneACCESS table keeps in-frame sequences only and misses some clones. Where compared with another copy, unresolved V genes explain less than half of these, and the others have no known cause. V and J calls plus clone size are reproduced from that table; the DNA served to infer D and trimming. Within this sample are about 52,000 clones, with around 83% of them counted one time only. Just under 2% of the sample is taken by the ten largest.

Sequenced sample: memory CD4+ T cells from blood. This sequence was found in an adult in good health and CMV-seropositive.

The CDR3 in this case is CASSLLAGDYTDTQYF. The DNA sequence is given as TGTGCCAGCAGCTTACTAGCGGGGGACTACACAGATACGCAGTATTTT. In this chain, TRBV11-2 is recombined with TRBJ2-3; TRBD2 matches 10 bases in the middle. CDR1 and CDR2 (SGHAT, FQNNGV) derive from the germline V gene. V loses 2 bases at its end and J loses 2 bases; junction bases beyond the gene matches: 4. CDR3 length: 16 amino acids, cysteine to phenylalanine. The sequence is cut down to CDR3 DNA, 48 bases in frame from base 1.